The next 23 T cell receptor beta chains were all read from a single sample in a study of somatic mutations in cytotoxic T cells in rheumatoid arthritis. Using immunoSEQ multiplex PCR, the repertoire was profiled, and TCRdb retains in-frame clones only, with some absent. Altogether roughly 13,000 clones are present, 82% being singletons, with the ten largest covering roughly 29%. The sample taken for sequencing was CD8+ T cells sorted from blood. All receptors come from an adult with rheumatoid arthritis.

A word on this clone: Other DNA sequences within the sample encode an identical CDR3. The chain recombines TRBV27 with TRBJ2-7; D possibly corresponds to TRBD2 (6 bases). Germline V gene data show CDR1 as MNHEY and CDR2 as SMNVEV (reference sequence). V gave up 0 bases and J gave up 6 bases, with 18 bases separating them. The CDR3 extends over 16 amino acids. DNA for the CDR3: TGTGCCAGCAGTTTATCGGCGGGACCCCCTGAGAGCGAGCAGTACTTC. The encoded protein is CASSLSAGPPESEQYF.

The rearrangement uses TRBV6-1 and TRBJ2-3, with 7 bases that match TRBD2. V dropped 2 bases and J dropped 2; count of bases not matched to a gene: 4. Per germline, CDR1 MNHNS and CDR2 SASEGT. The CDR3 is 15 residues long. The CDR3 loop reads CASSELAGVTDTQYF. Written as DNA, the CDR3 is TGTGCCAGCAGTGAATTGGCGGGGGTCACAGATACGCAGTATTTT.

This CDR3 is CASSYGGQGPYEQYF. In nucleotides, the CDR3 is TGTGCCAGCAGTTACGGGGGGCAAGGTCCCTACGAGCAGTACTTC. V is TRBV6-6 and J is TRBJ2-7; either TRBD1 or TRBD2 may fit D (6 bases each). Trimming cost V 2 bases and J 2 bases, with 13 bases left between them. Germline CDR1 reads MNHNY; CDR2 reads SVGAGI (reference sequence). The CDR3 has 15 residues.

This clone has more than one count but fewer than ten. J is TRBJ1-3 and V is TRBV13; D is uncertain. Germline CDR1 PRHDT, CDR2 FYEKMQ (reference sequence). The CDR3 is made up of 15 amino acids. V was pared by 5 bases and J by 0 bases, with 11 bases between. CDR3 in amino acids: CASSPGRSSGNTIYF. The CDR3 region has the DNA TGTGCCAGCAGCCCCGGACGTAGCTCTGGAAACACCATATATTTT.

The chain uses TRBV7-8 and TRBJ2-7, with 13 bases lining up with TRBD2. Germline V gene data show CDR1 as SGHVS and CDR2 as FQNEAQ. This CDR3 has 16 amino acids. The V segment lost 1 base and the J segment 7 bases; nucleotides outside the gene matches: 7. Here the CDR3 DNA reads TGTGCCAGCAGCTTAGAACTAGCGGGGGGGAGAAGGGAGCAGTACTTC. It is translated as CASSLELAGGRREQYF.

This chain connects TRBV6-5 to TRBJ2-7, with 7 bases matching TRBD2. Trimming took 4 bases from V and 2 from J; bases not matched to a gene: 11. The CDR3 contains 16 residues. The V gene's germline CDR1 is MNHEY and CDR2 SVGAGI. CDR3: CASSSTSLAETYEQYF. Written as DNA, the CDR3 is TGTGCCAGCAGTTCCACCAGCCTAGCGGAAACCTACGAGCAGTACTTC.

There are a few counts of this clone. J is TRBJ1-2 and V is TRBV2; perhaps TRBD1 as D (5 bases). The CDR3 loop spans 16 amino acids. Germline CDR1 is SNHLY and CDR2 is FYNNEI. Trimming cost V 7 bases and J 5 bases, with 23 bases left between them. CDR3: CASKVGPPDGVYGYTF. The CDR3 DNA is TGTGCCAGCAAAGTGGGGCCCCCGGACGGAGTGTATGGCTACACCTTC.

CDR3 in amino acids: CASSPLRVTDTQYF. Here the CDR3 DNA reads TGTGCCAGCAGCCCCTTAAGGGTAACAGATACGCAGTATTTT. V is TRBV7-9 and J is TRBJ2-3; no definite D call. V was cut by 5 bases and J by 3 bases, with 12 bases left in between. Germline V CDR1 and CDR2: SEHNR, FQNEAQ (reference sequence). This CDR3 is built from 14 residues.

The chain uses TRBV2 and TRBJ1-5; D remains unclear. Per germline, CDR1 SNHLY and CDR2 FYNNEI. The CDR3 is 14 amino acids. The germline V and J ends were trimmed by 7 bases and 2 bases, with 12 bases remaining between them. CDR3 region: CASTTVIGNQPQHF. The DNA for the CDR3 is TGTGCCAGCACTACCGTGATCGGCAATCAGCCCCAGCATTTT.

V is TRBV28 and J is TRBJ2-7, with a tentative D call TRBD1 (6 bases). The germline V gene encodes CDR1 MDHEN and CDR2 SYDVKM. V was shortened by 6 bases and J by 2 bases, with 11 bases between the two germline ends. CDR3 length: 13 amino acids. The CDR3 here is CASRHRDPYEQYF. The CDR3 DNA sequence: TGTGCCAGCAGACACAGGGACCCCTACGAGCAGTACTTC.

With respect to this clone: A read error may account for a junction end that differs from germline. This chain uses TRBV18 with TRBJ2-4, with D perhaps given as TRBD1 or TRBD2 (5 bases each). Germline assignment: CDR1 KGHSH and CDR2 LQKENI. This CDR3 region has 13 residues. CDR3 coding DNA: TGTGCCAGCTCACCGATAGCCGGGACCCCAGAGGACTTC. This codes for CASSPIAGTPEDF. The full variable domain, in which reference TRBV18 and TRBJ2-4 provide the parts outside the CDR3, is NAGVMQNPRHLVRRRGQEARLRCSPMKGHSHVYWYRQLPEEGLKFMVYLQKENIIDESGMPKERFSAEFPKEGPSILRIQQVVRGDSAAYFCASSPIAGTPEDFGAGTRLSVL.

The chain recombines TRBV4-1 with TRBJ2-7; tentatively, D is TRBD1 (6 bases). With 1 base removed from V and 4 bases from J, the gap between germline ends came to 17 bases. The CDR3 runs 16 residues. Germline V lookup: CDR1 MGHRA, CDR2 YSYEKL. The CDR3 is CASSQVGPGASYEQYF. In DNA, the CDR3 is TGCGCCAGCAGCCAAGTCGGTCCAGGGGCTTCTTACGAGCAGTACTTC.

The chain couples TRBV5-1 to TRBJ1-1; TRBD1 matches 7 bases. Trimming cost V 4 bases and J 3 bases; bases outside gene matches: 9. The length of the CDR3 is 15 residues. Germline loops: CDR1 SGHRS, CDR2 YFSETQ. The DNA for the CDR3 is TGCGCCAGCAGCCAGGGGTTCGACAGGGACACTGAAGCTTTCTTT. It encodes CASSQGFDRDTEAFF. Complete variable domain (other parts from reference TRBV5-1 and TRBJ1-1): KAGVTQTPRYLIKTRGQQVTLSCSPISGHRSVSWYQQTPGQGLQFLFEYFSETQRNKGNFPGRFSGRQFSNSRSEMNVSTLELGDSALYLCASSQGFDRDTEAFFGQGTRLTVV.

J is TRBJ2-2 and V is TRBV18; maybe TRBD2 (5 bases). Germline CDR1 reads KGHSH; CDR2 reads LQKENI. CDR3 length: 17 residues. The germline V and J ends were trimmed by 0 bases and 2 bases, with 13 bases remaining between them. As DNA, the CDR3 is TGTGCCAGCTCACCACCGTCGAGTGGACTTAACACCGGGGAGCTGTTTTTT. Its translation: CASSPPSSGLNTGELFF.

V is TRBV19 and J is TRBJ2-7; D gene uncertain. Trimming stripped 3 bases from V and 3 bases from J, with 12 bases between. CDR1 is LNHDA, CDR2 SQIVND, per germline (reference sequence). CDR3 length: 14 residues. CDR3 amino acids: CASSMASVYYEQYF. The CDR3 DNA is TGTGCCAGTAGTATGGCGTCCGTATACTACGAGCAGTACTTC.

This chain joins TRBV19 and TRBJ1-6, with D uncertain. The CDR3 spans 12 residues. Trimming cost V 7 bases and J 6 bases, with 7 bases left between them. CDR1 LNHDA and CDR2 SQIVND come from the germline V gene (reference sequence). CDR3 amino acids: CASNTANSPLHF. The DNA of the CDR3 is TGTGCCAGTAATACCGCTAATTCACCCCTCCACTTT.

The CDR3 DNA is TGTGCCAGCAGCCCAGGTCCTGCGGGTCAGCCCCAGCATTTT. This gives the protein CASSPGPAGQPQHF. The rearrangement uses TRBV13 and TRBJ1-5; D gene unclear. This CDR3 spans 14 amino acids. Germline CDR1 is PRHDT and CDR2 is FYEKMQ (reference sequence). V was cut by 5 bases and J by 6 bases, with 14 bases left in between.

This rearrangement joins TRBV29-1 to TRBJ2-2; D not certain. Looked up from germline, CDR1 is SQVTM and CDR2 is ANQGSEA. V shed 0 bases and J shed 1 base, with 3 bases lying between them. The length of the CDR3 is 13 residues. The CDR3 loop is CSVEEGNTGELFF. The CDR3 coding sequence is TGCAGCGTTGAAGAGGGGAACACCGGGGAGCTGTTTTTT.

V is TRBV6-5 and J is TRBJ2-1; 7 nucleotides agree with TRBD2. Germline CDR1 MNHEY, CDR2 SVGAGI. CDR3 length: 11 amino acids. J gave up 14 bases and V 6 bases, and 7 bases lay outside the gene matches. CDR3 residues: CASSPGTNEFF. The CDR3, as DNA: TGTGCCAGCAGCCCCGGGACTAATGAGTTCTTC.

The sample holds a few counts of this clone. The gene calls are TRBV7-9 and TRBJ1-1; tentative D call: TRBD1 (5 bases). Trimming took 5 bases from V and 4 from J, leaving 8 bases between them. This CDR3 has 12 amino acids. Germline values: CDR1 SEHNR, CDR2 FQNEAQ (reference sequence). CDR3 residues: CASSQGVTEAFF. The CDR3 DNA sequence: TGTGCCAGCAGCCAAGGGGTCACTGAAGCTTTCTTT.

This chain joins TRBV7-9 and TRBJ1-6; 8 bases agree with TRBD1. V shed 5 bases, J shed 8 bases, and the junction held 8 bases outside the gene matches. Germline V CDR1 and CDR2: SEHNR, FQNEAQ (reference sequence). The CDR3 is 15 amino acids. The CDR3 DNA reads as TGTGCCAGCAGCCCCTTGGACAGGGTTCATTCACCCCTCCACTTT. It encodes CASSPLDRVHSPLHF.

In DNA, the CDR3 is TGTGCCAGCAGACTTAGCGGGGCCGGCCTATACAATGAGCAGTTCTTC. This sequence encodes CASRLSGAGLYNEQFF. The rearrangement links TRBV14 to TRBJ2-1, with 8 bases that match TRBD2. This CDR3 is 16 amino acids long. Germline V lookup: CDR1 SGHDN, CDR2 FVKESK. V was clipped by 6 bases and J by 4 bases; unmatched bases: 11.

This clone is labeled medium-sized. V gene TRBV6-1 combines with J gene TRBJ2-7; the match to TRBD1 covers 9 bases. The V and J ends lost 0 bases and 5 bases, in that order; junction bases with no gene match: 5. CDR1 and CDR2 from the germline V gene are MNHNS and SASEGT. This CDR3 is built from 15 residues. CDR3 sequence: CASSEAGTGSDEQYF. In nucleotides, the CDR3 is TGTGCCAGCAGTGAAGCTGGGACAGGGAGCGACGAGCAGTACTTC.